These 5 T cell receptor beta chains originate from one sample sequenced in a study of T cell responses to AZD1222 COVID-19 vaccine (dated by TCRdb to about 2021). This specimen's time point label, per the study, means: about 28 days (+/-7) after the second vaccine dose. Libraries were built with the immunoSEQ multiplex PCR assay. TCRdb stores this immuneACCESS table with in-frame sequences only. Part of the clones is absent; in the studies checked, under half of the shortfall reflects unresolved V genes, and no reason is known for the rest. A total of about 170,000 clones appear in this sample, roughly 87% of them only once. Around 1% of the sample goes to the ten largest clones. The sequencing used peripheral blood, collected 28 days after the second AZD1222 dose. These TCRs come from an adult who received the AZD1222 COVID-19 vaccine.

CDR3 sequence (DNA): TGTGCCACCAGCAGAGATGGTGGGCGGGGGGGCTGGACCGGGGAGCTGTTTTTT. It yields the protein CATSRDGGRGGWTGELFF. The chain employs TRBV15 and TRBJ2-2, with TRBD2 matching 9 bases. The CDR3 is 18 residues long. Trimming took 0 bases from V and 5 from J; bases not matched to a gene: 10. Germline CDR1 is LNHNV and CDR2 is YYDKDF (reference sequence).

This rearrangement joins TRBV6-1 to TRBJ1-1; D remains ambiguous. Germline CDR1 MNHNS, CDR2 SASEGT. The CDR3 consists of 13 residues. V was shortened by 2 bases and J by 0 bases, with 4 bases between the two germline ends. CDR3 in amino acids: CASSEPLNTEAFF. DNA of the CDR3: TGTGCCAGCAGTGAACCCTTGAACACTGAAGCTTTCTTT.

V gene TRBV11-2 combines with J gene TRBJ1-3; maybe TRBD1 (6 bases). CDR1 SGHAT and CDR2 FQNNGV come from the germline V gene. This CDR3 region has 14 residues. Trimming stripped 5 bases from V and 2 bases from J, with 10 bases between. Written as DNA, the CDR3 is TGTGCCAGCAGCCCTAACAGGGCTGGAAACACCATATATTTT. It yields the protein CASSPNRAGNTIYF.

This chain joins TRBV19 and TRBJ2-1; D is perhaps TRBD1 (6 bases). Germline lookup yields CDR1 LNHDA and CDR2 SQIVND (reference sequence). The CDR3 runs 13 residues. Trimming shortened V by 3 bases and J by 3 bases, and 6 bases separated the two germline ends. CDR3 protein: CASSMDSYNEQFF. The CDR3 DNA reads as TGTGCCAGTAGTATGGACAGCTACAATGAGCAGTTCTTC.

The CDR3 spells CASSVAQAGNTIYF. The DNA of the CDR3 is TGTGCCAGCAGCGTAGCTCAAGCTGGAAACACCATATATTTT. The J gene is TRBJ1-3, the V gene TRBV9, with D unclear. CDR3 length: 14 amino acids. Germline CDR1 and CDR2: SGDLS and YYNGEE. Trimming stripped 0 bases from V and 2 bases from J, with 6 bases between.